The 27 T cell receptor beta chains below were found in one sample sequenced in a study of vaccination effects on CD4 cells after COVID-19. Antigen-specific CD4+ T cell clonotypes were called by their expansion after viral peptide-pool culture in ViraFEST. Following an approximately ten-day culture, CD4+ T cells were purified. Previously uninfected by SARS-CoV-2, the vaccine recipients also showed negative nucleocapsid antibodies. Their recognized antigens are unknown. Clones were read by immunoSEQ multiplex PCR, and TCRdb kept only the in-frame ones, dropping some. The data contain about 24,000 clones, around two thirds of them singletons. Sequencing used CD4+ T cells from PBMCs cultured with HCoV-OC43 spike peptides, obtained before COVID-19 vaccination. Documented subset: HCoV-OC43 spike overlapping peptide pool stimulation. The source is a human donor who received a COVID-19 vaccine.

The rearrangement joins TRBV7-9 to TRBJ1-3, with unresolved D. Trimming took 4 bases from V and 5 from J, leaving 15 bases between them. The CDR3 length is 15 residues. Per germline, CDR1 SEHNR and CDR2 FQNEAQ (reference sequence). The CDR3 loop is CASSSAGYLRNTIYF. The DNA for the CDR3 is TGTGCCAGCAGCTCGGCCGGGTACCTTAGAAACACCATATATTTT.

This clone came up once. The rearrangement links TRBV7-6 to TRBJ2-3; D gene ambiguous. Germline V gene lookup returns CDR1 SGHVS and CDR2 FNYEAQ. Trimming shortened V by 10 bases and J by 1 base, and 18 bases separated the two germline ends. The CDR3 runs to 15 residues. The CDR3 DNA reads TGTGCCACCTCCTCCGGGCCGCGGCGCACAGATACGCAGTATTTT. It encodes CATSSGPRRTDTQYF. Complete variable domain (other parts from reference TRBV7-6 and TRBJ2-3): GAGVSQSPRYKVTKRGQDVALRCDPISGHVSLYWYRQALGQGPEFLTYFNYEAQQDKSGLPNDRFSAERPEGSISTLTIQRTEQRDSAMYRCATSSGPRRTDTQYFGPGTRLTVL.

This chain connects TRBV18 to TRBJ2-5; D might be TRBD2 (6 bases). The CDR3 spans 14 residues. Trimming pared 8 bases from V and 5 bases from J, leaving 18 bases between. Germline CDR1 and CDR2: KGHSH and LQKENI. The CDR3 is CASHTRLGGETQYF. Here the CDR3 DNA reads TGTGCCAGCCATACGAGGCTAGGAGGGGAGACCCAGTACTTC.

The CDR3 DNA is TGTGCCAGCAGCTCAGACAGGCCGAACACCGGGGAGCTGTTTTTT. Translation: CASSSDRPNTGELFF. The chain joins TRBV7-8 to TRBJ2-2; weak D call: TRBD1 (6 bases). Germline CDR1 reads SGHVS; CDR2 reads FQNEAQ. CDR3 length: 15 amino acids. Trimming stripped 4 bases from V and 0 bases from J, with 9 bases between.

This clone was detected a few times. The chain employs TRBV5-6 and TRBJ1-2; maybe TRBD1 (5 bases). The CDR3 totals 14 residues. Trimming left V 1 base short and J 4 bases short, with 11 bases between. In germline, CDR1 is SGHDT, CDR2 YYEEEE. The CDR3 spells CASSLQGNFYGYTF. CDR3 DNA sequence: TGTGCCAGCAGCTTGCAGGGAAATTTCTATGGCTACACCTTC.

The chain uses TRBV5-1 and TRBJ2-1; D possibly matches TRBD1 or TRBD2 (6 bases each). The CDR3 runs to 16 residues. Trimming removed 4 bases from V and 4 bases from J, with 18 bases in between. The V gene's germline CDR1 is SGHRS and CDR2 YFSETQ. Here the CDR3 reads CASSATGAGNYNEQFF. The CDR3 DNA sequence: TGCGCCAGCAGCGCCACGGGGGCGGGGAATTACAATGAGCAGTTCTTC.

This clone was observed a handful of times. DNA of the CDR3: TGTGCCAGCAGCCTTGGGGGAGTGCGGACTGAAGCTTTCTTT. Residues: CASSLGGVRTEAFF. This sequence joins TRBV7-9 and TRBJ1-1; tentatively, D is TRBD1 (5 bases). Germline CDR1 reads SEHNR; CDR2 reads FQNEAQ (reference sequence). Trimming shortened V by 5 bases and J by 5 bases, and 15 bases separated the two germline ends. The CDR3 spans 14 residues.

This clone came up a few times. This chain links TRBV10-1 with TRBJ2-1, with TRBD2 identical over 11 bases. V gave up 6 bases and J gave up 2 bases; unmatched junction bases: 6. CDR3 length equals 16 residues. Germline CDR1 is WNHNN and CDR2 is SYGVQD (reference sequence). CDR3: CASRGETSGAYNEQFF. The CDR3 DNA is TGCGCCAGCAGGGGGGAGACTAGCGGGGCCTACAATGAGCAGTTCTTC.

This clone was detected only a few times. This rearrangement joins TRBV4-1 to TRBJ1-2, with no clear D. The CDR3 covers 14 residues. Germline V gene sequence: CDR1 MGHRA, CDR2 YSYEKL. V was trimmed by 2 bases and J by 7 bases, leaving 14 bases between them. The CDR3 DNA reads as TGCGCCAGCAGCCAACCCGCCTTCTCGGGTGGCTACACCTTC. It yields the protein CASSQPAFSGGYTF.

V usage is TRBV3-1 (or the pseudogene TRBV3-2) and J usage is TRBJ2-1; 7 positions match TRBD2. The CDR3 extends over 16 amino acids. With 2 bases clipped from V and 0 bases from J, the junction kept 4 bases outside the gene matches. Germline loops: CDR1 LGHDT, CDR2 YNNKEL (reference sequence). CDR3 nucleotide sequence: TGTGCCAGCAGCCAATCCGGGGGGAGCTCCTACAATGAGCAGTTCTTC. It translates to CASSQSGGSSYNEQFF.

V gene TRBV18 combines with J gene TRBJ2-1, with D unresolved. V was cut by 1 base and J by 7 bases, with 5 bases left in between. The germline CDR1 and CDR2 sequences are KGHSH and LQKENI. This CDR3 is 12 amino acids long. The CDR3 bases are TGTGCCAGCTCACCACGTGAGAATGAGCAGTTCTTC. Its protein is CASSPRENEQFF.

The chain combines TRBV6-6 with TRBJ2-2; D is uncertain. The CDR3 extends over 14 amino acids. Deletions cut 0 bases from V and 1 base from J, with 3 bases between. The germline CDR1 and CDR2 sequences are MNHNY and SVGAGI (reference sequence). For the CDR3, the DNA is TGTGCCAGCAGTTACTCTCAGAACACCGGGGAGCTGTTTTTT. Translated: CASSYSQNTGELFF.

This clone was observed once. The V call is TRBV4-2, the J call TRBJ2-5, with a weak D call TRBD2 (6 bases). V was pared by 1 base and J by 0 bases, with 9 bases between. Germline V lookup: CDR1 LGHNA, CDR2 YNFKEQ. This CDR3 contains 15 residues. The CDR3 spells CASSQVGTYQETQYF. The CDR3 DNA is TGTGCCAGCAGCCAAGTTGGGACTTACCAAGAGACCCAGTACTTC.

V is TRBV5-1 and J is TRBJ2-7; 10 bases are shared with TRBD1. V shed 2 bases, J shed 3 bases, and the junction held 2 bases outside the gene matches. Germline V gene lookup returns CDR1 SGHRS and CDR2 YFSETQ. The CDR3 is made up of 14 amino acids. CDR3 DNA sequence: TGCGCCAGCAGCTTCGACAGGGGGCACTACGAGCAGTACTTC. Translated: CASSFDRGHYEQYF. Drawing the rest from reference TRBV5-1 and TRBJ2-7, the complete variable domain is KAGVTQTPRYLIKTRGQQVTLSCSPISGHRSVSWYQQTPGQGLQFLFEYFSETQRNKGNFPGRFSGRQFSNSRSEMNVSTLELGDSALYLCASSFDRGHYEQYFGPGTRLTVT.

The table lists this clone with a few counts. The gene calls are TRBV7-9 and TRBJ2-2, with D perhaps matching TRBD1 or TRBD2 (5 bases each). This CDR3 has 16 amino acids. Germline CDR1 SEHNR, CDR2 FQNEAQ (reference sequence). Trimming left V 2 bases short and J 5 bases short, with 15 bases between. This CDR3 reads CASSLIAGSLTGELFF. The CDR3 DNA sequence: TGTGCCAGCAGCTTAATCGCAGGGAGTTTGACCGGGGAGCTGTTTTTT. Together with reference TRBV7-9 and TRBJ2-2, the CDR3 gives the full variable domain: DTGVSQNPRHKITKRGQNVTFRCDPISEHNRLYWYRQTLGQGPEFLTYFQNEAQLEKSRLLSDRFSAERPKGSFSTLEIQRTEQGDSAMYLCASSLIAGSLTGELFFGEGSRLTVL.

The V call is TRBV5-8, the J call TRBJ2-3; the D gene is possibly TRBD1 (5 bases). This CDR3 has 15 residues. Germline V gene sequence: CDR1 SGHTS, CDR2 YDEGEE. V dropped 0 bases and J dropped 2 bases, with 10 bases sitting between them. The CDR3 loop reads CASSLVGALTDTQYF. The CDR3 DNA reads TGTGCCAGCAGCTTGGTAGGGGCCCTCACAGATACGCAGTATTTT.

The chain carries TRBV20-1 and TRBJ2-3; D is uncertain. The CDR3 length is 14 residues. Germline V gene lookup returns CDR1 DFQATT and CDR2 SNEGSKA (reference sequence). V was clipped by 3 bases and J by 6 bases, with 16 bases between them. CDR3 in amino acids: CSASSSDFTDTQYF. The CDR3 DNA is TGCAGTGCTAGTTCCAGTGACTTTACCGATACGCAGTATTTT.

The chain carries TRBV15 and TRBJ2-1; no firm D call. The germline CDR1 and CDR2 sequences are LNHNV and YYDKDF (reference sequence). Trimming left V 0 bases short and J 4 bases short, with 10 bases between. The CDR3 runs to 15 residues. The CDR3 loop reads CATSRDTPSYNEQFF. As DNA, the CDR3 is TGTGCCACCAGCAGAGATACCCCCTCGTACAATGAGCAGTTCTTC. Looking up the rest from reference TRBV15 and TRBJ2-1 gives the full variable domain: DAMVIQNPRYQVTQFGKPVTLSCSQTLNHNVMYWYQQKSSQAPKLLFHYYDKDFNNEADTPDNFQSRRPNTSFCFLDIRSPGLGDTAMYLCATSRDTPSYNEQFFGPGTRLTVL.

With respect to this clone: The sample contains more than one DNA sequence encoding this CDR3. The V call is TRBV3-1 (or the pseudogene TRBV3-2), the J call TRBJ2-1; D is unclear. This CDR3 has 11 residues. CDR1 and CDR2 from the germline V gene are LGHDT and YNNKEL (reference sequence). Trimming shortened V by 5 bases and J by 4 bases, and 3 bases separated the two germline ends. The CDR3 region is CASSSYNEQFF. For the CDR3, the DNA is TGTGCCAGCAGCTCGTACAATGAGCAGTTCTTC.

The table lists this clone with a few counts. The chain carries TRBV5-1 and TRBJ1-1, with D perhaps TRBD1 (5 bases). This CDR3 contains 16 residues. Germline CDR1 and CDR2: SGHRS and YFSETQ. Trimming removed 0 bases at V and 0 bases at J, with 12 bases between. CDR3 amino acids: CASSLAGSGMNTEAFF. CDR3 nucleotide sequence: TGCGCCAGCAGCTTGGCAGGGAGTGGGATGAACACTGAAGCTTTCTTT.

This chain links TRBV5-1 with TRBJ2-1; TRBD2 matches at 14 bases. After removal of 0 bases from V and 9 bases from J, the junction contained 8 bases not matched to a gene. Germline CDR1 reads SGHRS; CDR2 reads YFSETQ. The CDR3 sequence is 17 residues long. CDR3 nucleotide sequence: TGCGCCAGCAGCTTGGGCAGACTAGCGGGAGGGCCGGGTGAGCAGTTCTTC. As protein: CASSLGRLAGGPGEQFF.

The rearrangement uses TRBV2 and TRBJ2-5, with 12 positions matching TRBD2. Germline V gene data show CDR1 as SNHLY and CDR2 as FYNNEI. The CDR3 is 16 residues long. Germline trimming cut 6 bases from V and 4 bases from J; bases unmatched to any gene: 9. The chain's CDR3 is CASSPSSGGARETQYF. Written as DNA, the CDR3 is TGTGCCAGCAGCCCCTCTAGCGGGGGGGCCCGAGAGACCCAGTACTTC.

The chain employs TRBV9 and TRBJ1-1; 9 bases are shared with TRBD1. The germline gives CDR1 SGDLS, CDR2 YYNGEE. The CDR3 is 14 residues long. Trimming at V came to 0 bases and at J to 7 bases, leaving 4 bases not matched to a gene. This CDR3 is CASSVEGQGIEAFF. The CDR3 coding sequence is TGTGCCAGCAGCGTAGAGGGACAGGGAATTGAAGCTTTCTTT.

This clone was found a few times. The V and J genes are TRBV7-9 and TRBJ1-4, with 10 nucleotides matching TRBD1. Trimming took 5 bases from V and 6 from J; bases not matched to a gene: 3. CDR1 and CDR2 from the germline V gene are SEHNR and FQNEAQ (reference sequence). The CDR3 spans 14 residues. CDR3 protein: CASSRTGGYEKLFF. In DNA, the CDR3 is TGTGCCAGCAGCCGGACAGGGGGATATGAAAAACTGTTTTTT.

V is TRBV6-5 and J is TRBJ1-3; no clear D. Germline V lookup: CDR1 MNHEY, CDR2 SVGAGI. CDR3 size: 16 residues. With 2 bases removed from V and 4 bases from J, the gap between germline ends came to 15 bases. The DNA of the CDR3 is TGTGCCAGCAGTTACAAACAGTCGAGTGTCGGAAACACCATATATTTT. Protein: CASSYKQSSVGNTIYF.

In its sample, this clone was seen a few times. The chain employs TRBV6-5 and TRBJ1-6; D is uncertain. This CDR3 region has 15 residues. Looked up from germline, CDR1 is MNHEY and CDR2 is SVGAGI. With 5 bases removed from V and 0 bases from J, the gap between germline ends came to 8 bases. CDR3 protein: CASSSWSSYNSPLHF. The CDR3 region has the DNA TGTGCCAGCAGTAGCTGGAGCTCCTATAATTCACCCCTCCACTTT.

This chain joins TRBV5-4 and TRBJ2-1, with 11 bases fitting TRBD1. The germline gives CDR1 SGHNT, CDR2 YYREEE (reference sequence). The length of the CDR3 is 15 residues. Germline trimming cut 4 bases from V and 10 bases from J; bases unmatched to any gene: 10. CDR3 sequence: CASSRDRGFGSEQFF. In nucleotides, the CDR3 is TGTGCCAGCAGCCGGGACAGGGGGTTCGGAAGCGAGCAGTTCTTC.